A single T cell receptor beta chain is shown here with its context. What it binds is not known. Naive CD8 cells lacked CD45RO, underwent positive selection for CCR7 and left out terminally differentiated effector memory CD45RA+ cells. Germline lookup yields CDR1 MNHEY and CDR2 SMNVEV (reference sequence). V was pared by 4 bases and J by 4 bases, with 11 bases of the junction left unmatched. This CDR3 spans 18 amino acids. These data belong to a study of shared clonotypes between healthy human individuals. Study context: Researchers drew samples from a couple of women and a few men aged 18 to 49.

Study-wide results and caveats: Estimated richness values were generally larger in naive subsets than in memory subsets.

Per the original data handling: Owing to the provision of junction-only sequences devoid of quality scores by immunoSEQ, filtering differed. The method was immunoSEQ multiplex PCR; TCRdb's version includes in-frame clones alone and lacks a portion of them. V and J calls and clone size are copied from that table; D and trimming were computed from the DNA. The data contain 700,000 to 950,000 clones, roughly 96% of them seen just once; the ten biggest clones take up 0.2% to 0.25%. Sequencing was performed on naive CD8+ T cells sorted from blood. This TCR was recovered from a young man in good health. This chain links TRBV27 with TRBJ2-3; the match to TRBD2 covers 13 bases. This CDR3 reads CASSSLTSGRGTADTQYF. The DNA of the CDR3 is TGTGCCAGCAGTTCCCTAACTAGCGGGAGGGGAACTGCAGATACGCAGTATTTT.